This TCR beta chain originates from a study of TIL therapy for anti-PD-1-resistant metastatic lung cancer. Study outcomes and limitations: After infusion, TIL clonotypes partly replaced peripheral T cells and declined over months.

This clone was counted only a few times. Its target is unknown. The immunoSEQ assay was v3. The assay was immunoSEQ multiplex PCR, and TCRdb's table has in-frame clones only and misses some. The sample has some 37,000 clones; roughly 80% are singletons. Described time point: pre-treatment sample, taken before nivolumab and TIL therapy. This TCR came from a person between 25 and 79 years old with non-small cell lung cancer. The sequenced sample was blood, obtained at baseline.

Here the CDR3 DNA reads TGTGCCAGCAGTGCGGAGAATCTAGCCAAAAACATTCAGTACTTC. It is translated as CASSAENLAKNIQYF. The chain is built from TRBV2 and TRBJ2-4; D unresolved. Trimming removed 4 bases from V and 0 bases from J, with 10 bases in between. CDR1 is SNHLY, CDR2 FYNNEI, per germline. This CDR3 has 15 amino acids.